This T cell receptor (beta chain) was recovered during a study of blood T cell repertoires in COVID-19. Study as a whole: The samples span acute and convalescent COVID-19 from the United States, Italy and Spain. Sample material is recorded as cDNA or gDNA derived from T cells, B-cell-depleted T cells, or PBMCs.

With 5 bases removed from V and 2 bases from J, the gap between germline ends came to 12 bases. The CDR3 is 14 amino acids. CDR1 is MNHEY, CDR2 SMNVEV, per germline (reference sequence). Clones were sequenced by immunoSEQ multiplex PCR, and TCRdb holds only the in-frame ones, with some missing. This table holds more than 200,000 clones, more than 85% found once. Seattle cases were enrolled at active infection and followed longitudinally. The sequenced sample was peripheral blood. The gene calls are TRBV27 and TRBJ1-2; D is ambiguous. The source is a woman aged 45-59 years with COVID-19, enrolled during active disease. The CDR3 DNA reads as TGTGCCAGCAGTACCACAGACGGCAACTATGGCTACACCTTC. Translating gives CASSTTDGNYGYTF.